These T cell receptor beta chains were read from a single sample in a study of siplizumab effects on memory and regulatory T cells. This table comes from immunoSEQ multiplex PCR, and its TCRdb copy is limited to in-frame clones, with some not included. The sample yields about 40,000 clones, 89% seen once. The specimen sequenced was naive CD4+ T cells sorted from blood. All receptors derive from a human donor in good health. The CDR3 runs from the conserved cysteine through the conserved F or W. D genes are given only for firm matches. Rows give clone size only sometimes, using once, few, many, or a class for an expanded clone.

CDR3 length: 18; clone size: NA; J gene: TRBJ2-7; V gene: TRBV5-1; D gene: TRBD1; CDR3 DNA: TGCGCCAGCAGCTCGTCAACCCGGGGCCCAGGGGGTACCTACGAGCAGTACTTC; CDR3 protein: CASSSSTRGPGGTYEQYF
CDR3 length: 14; clone size: NA; J gene: TRBJ2-3; V gene: TRBV5-4; D gene: NA; CDR3 DNA: TGTGCCAGCAGCTCGGACCGTTACACAGATACGCAGTATTTT; CDR3 protein: CASSSDRYTDTQYF
CDR3 length: 14; clone size: NA; J gene: TRBJ2-7; V gene: TRBV13; D gene: NA; CDR3 DNA: TGTGCCAGCAGCTCCGGACTTAGCTCCTACGAGCAGTACTTC; CDR3 protein: CASSSGLSSYEQYF
CDR3 length: 13; clone size: NA; J gene: TRBJ2-3; V gene: TRBV6-1; D gene: TRBD2; CDR3 DNA: TGTGCCAGCAGTAGCGGGGGCGGGGATACGCAGTATTTT; CDR3 protein: CASSSGGGDTQYF
CDR3 length: 14; clone size: NA; J gene: TRBJ2-5; V gene: TRBV9; D gene: NA; CDR3 DNA: TGTGCCAGCAGCGTGGGAGCGGGCCAAGAGACCCAGTACTTC; CDR3 protein: CASSVGAGQETQYF
CDR3 length: 12; clone size: NA; J gene: TRBJ1-2; V gene: TRBV6-5; D gene: TRBD1; CDR3 DNA: TGTGCCAGCAGTTTAGACAGGGATGGCTACACCTTC; CDR3 protein: CASSLDRDGYTF
CDR3 length: 14; clone size: NA; J gene: TRBJ2-5; V gene: TRBV28; D gene: TRBD1; CDR3 DNA: TGTGCCAGCAGTTTTGAACAGGGGCCCCTGACCTGGTACTTC; CDR3 protein: CASSFEQGPLTWYF
CDR3 length: 14; clone size: NA; J gene: TRBJ1-2; V gene: TRBV4-1; D gene: NA; CDR3 DNA: TGCGCCAGCAGCCAAGTTTCAGCTAACTATGGCTACACCTTC; CDR3 protein: CASSQVSANYGYTF
CDR3 length: 16; clone size: NA; J gene: TRBJ1-1; V gene: TRBV19; D gene: NA; CDR3 DNA: TGTGCCAGTAGTAAAGACAGCCCAGTGGGGAACACTGAAGCTTTCTTT; CDR3 protein: CASSKDSPVGNTEAFF
CDR3 length: 16; clone size: NA; J gene: TRBJ2-2; V gene: TRBV5-1; D gene: NA; CDR3 DNA: TGCGCCAGCAGCTACGACCCGGGGGCGCAAACCGGGGAGCTGTTTTTT; CDR3 protein: CASSYDPGAQTGELFF
CDR3 length: 13; clone size: NA; J gene: TRBJ2-7; V gene: TRBV6-1; D gene: TRBD1; CDR3 DNA: TGTGCCAGCAGTACGGGACAGTCGAACGAGCAGTACTTC; CDR3 protein: CASSTGQSNEQYF
CDR3 length: 16; clone size: NA; J gene: TRBJ2-2; V gene: TRBV2; D gene: NA; CDR3 DNA: TGTGCCAGCAGAAAGGAAATGTCCTGGGTCACCGGGGAGCTGTTTTTT; CDR3 protein: CASRKEMSWVTGELFF
CDR3 length: 13; clone size: NA; J gene: TRBJ2-7; V gene: TRBV5-1; D gene: NA; CDR3 DNA: TGCGCCAGCAGCTTGGCCTGGTCAGAAGAGCAGTACTTC; CDR3 protein: CASSLAWSEEQYF
CDR3 length: 14; clone size: NA; J gene: TRBJ1-2; V gene: TRBV18; D gene: NA; CDR3 DNA: TGTGCCAGCTCAGAAGGACAAAGTAACTATGGCTACACCTTC; CDR3 protein: CASSEGQSNYGYTF
CDR3 length: 13; clone size: NA; J gene: TRBJ2-7; V gene: TRBV11-3; D gene: TRBD1; CDR3 DNA: TGTGCCAGCAGCGCAACAGGGGGAGGTGAGCAGTACTTC; CDR3 protein: CASSATGGGEQYF
CDR3 length: 15; clone size: NA; J gene: TRBJ2-7; V gene: TRBV30; D gene: TRBD2; CDR3 DNA: TGTGCCTGGAGTTTCGGACTAGCGGGGTCCTACGAGCAGTACTTC; CDR3 protein: CAWSFGLAGSYEQYF
CDR3 length: 11; clone size: NA; J gene: TRBJ2-1; V gene: TRBV20-1; D gene: NA; CDR3 DNA: TGCAGTGTACTAGAGGGACCGCAGCAGTTCTTC; CDR3 protein: CSVLEGPQQFF
CDR3 length: 15; clone size: NA; J gene: TRBJ1-4; V gene: TRBV15; D gene: NA; CDR3 DNA: TGTGCCACCAGCAGAGACACAGGGACTTTAGAAAAACTGTTTTTT; CDR3 protein: CATSRDTGTLEKLFF
CDR3 length: 14; clone size: NA; J gene: TRBJ2-7; V gene: TRBV6-6; D gene: NA; CDR3 DNA: TGTGCCAGCAGTTACTCAGGACCACAGGACGAGCAGTACTTC; CDR3 protein: CASSYSGPQDEQYF
CDR3 length: 13; clone size: NA; J gene: TRBJ2-7; V gene: TRBV7-9; D gene: NA; CDR3 DNA: TGTGCCAGCAGCTTAGGCCGGCACTACGAGCAGTACTTC; CDR3 protein: CASSLGRHYEQYF
CDR3 length: 13; clone size: NA; J gene: TRBJ1-4; V gene: TRBV5-6; D gene: NA; CDR3 DNA: TGTGCCAGCAGTCTCGAGGGATTTGAAAAACTGTTTTTT; CDR3 protein: CASSLEGFEKLFF
CDR3 length: 17; clone size: NA; J gene: TRBJ2-7; V gene: TRBV18; D gene: NA; CDR3 DNA: TGTGCCAGCTCCCTAGACGGGCCAAATCGGGGAACCTACGAGCAGTACTTC; CDR3 protein: CASSLDGPNRGTYEQYF
CDR3 length: 17; clone size: NA; J gene: TRBJ1-3; V gene: TRBV6-4; D gene: NA; CDR3 DNA: TGTGCCAGCAGTGAAATATCAGGGAATTACTCTGGAAACACCATATATTTT; CDR3 protein: CASSEISGNYSGNTIYF
CDR3 length: 15; clone size: NA; J gene: TRBJ1-4; V gene: TRBV5-4; D gene: NA; CDR3 DNA: TGTGCCAGCAGCTTGATGAGCGGCCCGAATGAAAAACTGTTTTTT; CDR3 protein: CASSLMSGPNEKLFF
CDR3 length: 17; clone size: once; J gene: TRBJ2-7; V gene: TRBV27; D gene: NA; CDR3 DNA: TGTGCCAGCAGTCAATACAACCCGGGACACCACCCCTACGAGCAGTACTTC; CDR3 protein: CASSQYNPGHHPYEQYF
CDR3 length: 16; clone size: NA; J gene: TRBJ1-5; V gene: TRBV15; D gene: NA; CDR3 DNA: TGTGCCACCAGCAGATCCCGGGACATCGGCAATCAGCCCCAGCATTTT; CDR3 protein: CATSRSRDIGNQPQHF
CDR3 length: 19; clone size: NA; J gene: TRBJ1-1; V gene: TRBV5-1; D gene: NA; CDR3 DNA: TGCGCCAGCAGCTTGGCTCCGCCTTTGGGCCCTAGAATGAACACTGAAGCTTTCTTT; CDR3 protein: CASSLAPPLGPRMNTEAFF
CDR3 length: 16; clone size: NA; J gene: TRBJ2-1; V gene: TRBV15; D gene: TRBD2; CDR3 DNA: TGTGCCACCAGCAGAGCTCGGACTAGCGGTAACAATGAGCAGTTCTTC; CDR3 protein: CATSRARTSGNNEQFF
CDR3 length: 13; clone size: NA; J gene: TRBJ1-2; V gene: TRBV5-1; D gene: NA; CDR3 DNA: TGCGCCAGCAGCTTGGGGACAGTGAATGGCTACACCTTC; CDR3 protein: CASSLGTVNGYTF
CDR3 length: 16; clone size: NA; J gene: TRBJ1-6; V gene: TRBV6-5; D gene: NA; CDR3 DNA: TGTGCCAGCAGTTATCTCACGACGGCTATTAATTCACCCCTCCACTTT; CDR3 protein: CASSYLTTAINSPLHF
CDR3 length: 14; clone size: NA; J gene: TRBJ2-2; V gene: TRBV19; D gene: NA; CDR3 DNA: TGTGCCAGTAGTTACATACTACCTCTCGGGGAGCTGTTTTTT; CDR3 protein: CASSYILPLGELFF
CDR3 length: 18; clone size: NA; J gene: TRBJ1-3; V gene: TRBV7-9; D gene: NA; CDR3 DNA: TGTGCCAGCAGCTTACGATGGGGGGACGGCCTCTCTGGAAACACCATATATTTT; CDR3 protein: CASSLRWGDGLSGNTIYF